Listed below are T cell receptor beta chains from one sample, sequenced in a study of cytomegalovirus exposure and HLA in healthy donors. Here immunoSEQ multiplex PCR was the method, and the copy in TCRdb shows in-frame clones only, minus some. The data hold nearly 110,000 clones, with roughly 80% observed a single time. The specimen sequenced was PBMCs. The receptors were gathered from a man younger than 40 in good health and CMV-seronegative. The CDR3 runs from the conserved cysteine through the conserved F or W. A D gene is named only where the DNA matches it firmly. The size entry is marked missing in some rows and otherwise reads once, few, many or a size class.

few TRBJ2-3 . 13 TRBV6-5 CASRLLETDTQYF TGTGCCAGCAGACTCCTAGAAACAGATACGCAGTATTTT
. TRBJ2-3 TRBD1 11 TRBV4-2 CASADRRTQYF TGTGCCAGCGCGGACAGGCGGACGCAGTATTTT
. TRBJ2-3 TRBD2 14 TRBV28 CASKGGRSTDTQYF TGTGCCAGCAAAGGCGGGAGGTCCACAGATACGCAGTATTTT
. TRBJ2-2 TRBD1 16 TRBV2 CASSTGQGAITGELFF TGTGCCAGCAGTACTGGACAGGGGGCGATCACCGGGGAGCTGTTTTTT
. TRBJ2-3 TRBD2 16 TRBV29-1 CSAPVGAGGRADTQYF TGCAGCGCTCCCGTTGGGGCGGGAGGGCGGGCAGATACGCAGTATTTT
. TRBJ1-2 . 14 TRBV6-5 CASSPDRKSYGYTF TGTGCCAGCAGCCCAGACAGAAAAAGCTATGGCTACACCTTC
. TRBJ1-2 TRBD1 14 TRBV12-5 CASGTDRGLHGYTF TGTGCTAGTGGTACTGACAGGGGGCTACATGGCTACACCTTC
. TRBJ2-7 . 14 TRBV18 CASSPDRSSYEQYF TGTGCCAGCTCACCGGACAGAAGCTCCTACGAGCAGTACTTC
. TRBJ2-1 . 14 TRBV5-1 CASSPTTGGDEQFF TGCGCCAGCAGCCCGACTACGGGTGGCGATGAGCAGTTCTTC
many TRBJ2-3 . 13 TRBV4-1 CASTTAGLDTQYF TGCGCCAGCACGACGGCGGGATTGGATACGCAGTATTTT
. TRBJ2-7 . 14 TRBV28 CASSLLTPYLEQYF TGTGCCAGCAGTTTGCTTACCCCCTACCTCGAGCAGTACTTC
. TRBJ2-5 TRBD1 14 TRBV5-1 CASSPRGSQETQYF TGCGCCAGCAGCCCCAGGGGGTCCCAAGAGACCCAGTACTTC
. TRBJ1-5 . 15 TRBV7-9 CASSYTGTQNQPQHF TGTGCCAGCAGCTACACCGGGACACAGAATCAGCCCCAGCATTTT
. TRBJ1-2 TRBD1 14 TRBV5-6 CASSSGGSTYGYTF TGTGCCAGCAGCTCAGGGGGCTCCACCTATGGCTACACCTTC
. TRBJ1-5 TRBD1 14 TRBV6-5 CASRGTGGNQPQHF TGTGCCAGCAGGGGGACAGGGGGAAATCAGCCCCAGCATTTT
. TRBJ2-1 . 13 TRBV7-9 CASSPHSDNEQFF TGTGCCAGCAGCCCTCATAGCGACAATGAGCAGTTCTTC
few TRBJ2-7 . 15 TRBV27 CASSFTGRGAYEQYF TGTGCCAGCAGTTTTACAGGGCGAGGGGCCTACGAGCAGTACTTC
. TRBJ2-5 TRBD2 15 TRBV30 CAWRQLLAGIETQYF TGTGCCTGGAGGCAATTACTAGCGGGAATCGAGACCCAGTACTTC
. TRBJ2-7 . 13 TRBV27 CASSLDWSYEQYF TGTGCCAGCAGTCTGGACTGGAGCTACGAGCAGTACTTC
. TRBJ2-3 . 16 TRBV7-9 CASSSTWRGSTDTQYF TGTGCCAGCAGCTCCACTTGGCGGGGAAGCACAGATACGCAGTATTTT
. TRBJ1-6 . 14 TRBV6-5 CASSYPGPNVPLHF TGTGCCAGCAGTTACCCTGGGCCCAATGTACCCCTCCACTTT
. TRBJ2-7 . 14 TRBV10-2 CASSLAGAFYEQYF TGCGCCAGCAGTTTGGCGGGGGCCTTCTACGAGCAGTACTTC
. TRBJ2-2 TRBD1 16 TRBV5-1 CASSLRQGVNTGELFF TGCGCCAGCAGCCTCCGACAGGGGGTGAACACCGGGGAGCTGTTTTTT
. TRBJ2-6 TRBD1 18 TRBV5-4 CASSAGTALFSGANVLTF TGTGCCAGCAGCGCCGGGACAGCCCTATTTTCTGGGGCCAACGTCCTGACTTTC
few TRBJ1-2 . 12 TRBV2 CASSDRNYGYTF TGTGCCAGCAGTGACAGAAACTATGGCTACACCTTC
. TRBJ2-5 . 14 TRBV7-9 CASSFVGSVETQYF TGTGCCAGCAGCTTCGTCGGGTCGGTTGAGACCCAGTACTTC
few TRBJ1-5 . 16 TRBV4-1 CASSPMDRLGNQPQHF TGCGCCAGCAGCCCGATGGACAGACTTGGGAATCAGCCCCAGCATTTT
. TRBJ2-7 . 11 TRBV5-1 CASRSSYEQYF TGCGCCAGCAGGAGCTCCTACGAGCAGTACTTC
. TRBJ1-1 . 15 TRBV14 CASSRLQTMNTEAFF TGTGCCAGCAGCCGATTACAGACTATGAACACTGAAGCTTTCTTT
. TRBJ2-1 . 13 TRBV11-2 CASSNRVSHEQFF TGTGCCAGCAGCAACAGGGTTTCACATGAGCAGTTCTTC
. TRBJ1-2 TRBD1 17 TRBV5-1 CASSLAGQGSWGYGYTF TGCGCCAGCAGCTTGGCGGGACAGGGATCGTGGGGCTATGGCTACACCTTC
. TRBJ2-3 . 9 TRBV7-9 CASSLWSLF TGTGCCAGCAGCTTATGGAGCCTCTTT
. TRBJ1-5 . 14 TRBV5-1 CASTHPGDNQPQHF TGCGCCAGCACGCATCCGGGAGACAATCAGCCCCAGCATTTT
. TRBJ2-3 TRBD1 14 TRBV7-7 CASSLGQGSDTQYF TGTGCTAGCAGCTTGGGACAGGGTTCAGATACGCAGTATTTT
few TRBJ2-1 TRBD2 15 TRBV4-1 CASSPSGTNYNEQFF TGCGCCAGCAGCCCTTCTGGGACTAACTACAATGAGCAGTTCTTC
. TRBJ2-2 . 14 TRBV27 CASSLALDTGELFF TGTGCCAGCAGTTTAGCTTTAGACACCGGGGAGCTGTTTTTT
. TRBJ1-1 . 13 TRBV19 CASTGTPNTEAFF TGTGCCAGTACCGGGACACCGAACACTGAAGCTTTCTTT
. TRBJ2-1 TRBD2 12 TRBV29-1 CSAGTSGGWQFF TGCAGCGCCGGGACTAGCGGAGGGTGGCAGTTCTTC
. TRBJ2-7 TRBD2 16 TRBV4-2 CASSQASGGYSYEQYF TGTGCCAGCAGCCAGGCCAGCGGGGGATACTCCTACGAGCAGTACTTC
. TRBJ2-7 . 16 TRBV4-1 CASSQSRGLGSDEQYF TGCGCCAGCAGCCAATCACGGGGGTTAGGGTCGGACGAGCAGTACTTC
. TRBJ2-5 . 10 TRBV2 CASSELRQYF TGTGCCAGCAGTGAACTCCGCCAGTACTTC
. TRBJ1-6 . 14 TRBV18 CASSPKRVNSPLHF TGTGCCAGCTCACCAAAACGGGTTAATTCACCCCTCCACTTT